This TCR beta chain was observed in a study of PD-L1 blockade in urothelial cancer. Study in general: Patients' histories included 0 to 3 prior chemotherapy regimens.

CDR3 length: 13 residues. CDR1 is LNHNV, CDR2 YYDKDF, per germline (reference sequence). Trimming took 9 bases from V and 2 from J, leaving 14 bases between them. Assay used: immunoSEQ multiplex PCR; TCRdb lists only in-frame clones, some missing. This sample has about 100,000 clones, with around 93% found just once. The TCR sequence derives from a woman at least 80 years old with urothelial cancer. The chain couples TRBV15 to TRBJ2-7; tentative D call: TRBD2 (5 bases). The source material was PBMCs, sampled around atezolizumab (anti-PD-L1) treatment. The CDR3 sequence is CATRRSLTYEQYF. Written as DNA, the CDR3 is TGTGCCACGAGGAGGTCCCTGACCTACGAGCAGTACTTC.